Listed below are T cell receptor beta chains from one sample, sequenced in a study of T cells in Graves' hyperthyroidism and ophthalmopathy. TCRdb reprocessed the multiplex PCR reads with MiXCR, giving one entry per CDR3 protein. Of some 760,000 distinct CDR3 sequences detected, around 13% appear once; the ten largest clones hold about a tenth. Source material: blood. These receptors all come from a young woman with Graves' hyperthyroidism. Each CDR3 is given with its conserved first and last residue. A D gene is named only where the DNA matches it firmly. The listing skips clone size in some rows; elsewhere it reads once, few, many or a size class.

TRBV7-9,TRBD2,TRBJ2-2,NA,CASSKVYGTSGTGPNTGELFF,TGTGCCAGCAGCAAAGTTTACGGGACTAGCGGGACCGGTCCAAACACCGGGGAGCTGTTTTTT
TRBV7-9,TRBD2,TRBJ2-7,NA,CASTPRWTSGSYEQYF,TGTGCCAGCACTCCGCGATGGACTAGCGGGAGTTACGAGCAGTACTTC
TRBV20-1,TRBD2,TRBJ2-1,many,CSGSGSVEQFF,TGCAGTGGCAGCGGGAGCGTTGAGCAGTTCTTC
TRBV18,NA,TRBJ1-3,NA,CASSPQWQGNTIYF,TGTGCCAGCTCACCTCAGTGGCAAGGAAACACCATATATTTT
TRBV7-2,TRBD2,TRBJ2-7,many,CASSLGWTSGFVREQYF,TGTGCCAGCAGCTTAGGATGGACTAGCGGGTTTGTACGAGAGCAGTACTTC
TRBV5-1,NA,TRBJ2-7,many,CASSHEPSSSYEQYF,TGCGCCAGCAGCCACGAGCCGTCCAGCTCCTACGAGCAGTACTTC
TRBV20-1,NA,TRBJ2-1,many,CSATSSGQVYNEQFF,TGCAGTGCCACTAGTAGCGGTCAGGTCTACAATGAGCAGTTCTTC
TRBV27,NA,TRBJ2-1,NA,CASRQGQGLYNEQFF,TGTGCCAGCAGACAGGGTCAGGGGCTCTACAATGAGCAGTTCTTC
TRBV7-8,TRBD1,TRBJ1-6,many,CASSSWTGRGSPLHF,TGTGCCAGCAGCTCCTGGACAGGTCGTGGCTCACCCCTCCACTTT
TRBV7-2,TRBD1,TRBJ2-1,NA,CASSLVLGTGVGNEQFF,TGTGCCAGCAGCTTAGTATTGGGGACAGGGGTCGGTAATGAGCAGTTCTTC
TRBV7-6,NA,TRBJ1-2,many,CASSLKGKGDRNYGYTF,TGTGCCAGCAGCTTAAAGGGGAAAGGCGACAGGAACTATGGCTACACCTTC
TRBV10-2,NA,TRBJ1-5,NA,CASGPGKNQPQHF,TGCGCCAGCGGTCCCGGGAAGAATCAGCCCCAGCATTTT
TRBV5-1,TRBD1,TRBJ2-1,many,CASMGQPYNEQFF,TGCGCCAGTATGGGACAGCCCTACAATGAGCAGTTCTTC
TRBV20-1,TRBD2,TRBJ2-3,NA,CSASSGRVTDTQYF,TGCAGTGCTAGTAGCGGGAGGGTCACAGATACGCAGTATTTT
TRBV11-2,TRBD2,TRBJ2-1,many,CASSNVLGLAGVSYNEQFF,TGTGCCAGCAGCAACGTCTTGGGACTAGCGGGAGTCTCCTACAATGAGCAGTTCTTC
TRBV7-2,NA,TRBJ1-1,many,CASSLERREAFF,TGTGCCAGCAGCTTAGAGCGGAGGGAAGCTTTCTTT
TRBV6-2/TRBV6-3,TRBD2,TRBJ2-1,many,CAAGGVAGGQDEQFF,TGTGCCGCCGGCGGGGTAGCGGGAGGGCAGGATGAGCAGTTCTTC
TRBV27,NA,TRBJ1-2,many,CASSFKGNGYTF,TGTGCCAGCAGTTTTAAGGGAAATGGCTACACCTTC
TRBV5-1,TRBD2,TRBJ2-1,many,CASSRGLAGVVEQFF,TGCGCCAGCAGCCGAGGACTAGCGGGAGTGGTTGAGCAGTTCTTC
TRBV24-1,NA,TRBJ2-1,NA,CATSGRRRYNEQFF,TGTGCCACTTCGGGGCGGCGGAGATACAATGAGCAGTTCTTC
TRBV5-1,TRBD2,TRBJ2-1,few,CASWDYYNEQFF,TGCGCCAGCTGGGACTACTACAATGAGCAGTTCTTC
TRBV7-9,NA,TRBJ1-2,many,CASSRTDYGYTF,TGTGCCAGCAGCCGGACGGACTATGGCTACACCTTC
TRBV24-1,NA,TRBJ1-1,many,CATSARGRTEAFF,TGTGCCACCAGTGCCCGGGGTAGGACTGAAGCTTTCTTT
TRBV15,NA,TRBJ2-7,NA,CATSRDVAGNEQYF,TGTGCCACCAGCAGAGATGTGGCGGGGAATGAGCAGTACTTC
TRBV5-1,NA,TRBJ2-5,NA,CASSSPSETQYF,TGCGCCAGCAGCTCCCCCTCAGAGACCCAGTACTTC
TRBV18,NA,TRBJ2-1,NA,CASQGTLSGEQFF,TGTGCCAGCCAGGGGACTTTATCGGGCGAGCAGTTCTTC
TRBV27,NA,TRBJ2-1,few,CASSSLGRYEQFF,TGTGCCAGCAGTTCCCTAGGTCGCTATGAGCAGTTCTTC
TRBV20-1,TRBD1,TRBJ2-1,many,CSAWNRDRQFF,TGCAGTGCTTGGAACCGGGACAGGCAGTTCTTC